This T cell receptor (beta chain) comes out of a study of human T cells and chemical hapten exposure. The time point denotes: patch test 1, 2 weeks after DPC sensitization. Treatment described: therapeutic diphenylcyclopropenone sensitization with weekly scalp DPC. This clonotype was seen more than once but under ten times. The antigen is not known. The study, taken as a whole, reports: In comparison with controls, expanded TCRs gave rise to a significantly larger number of large CDR3 similarity clusters.

Each CDR3 protein gets one entry after TCRdb re-called the RACE reads with MiXCR. The repertoire holds 150,000 to 200,000 distinct CDR3 sequences, with about 14% as singletons. Source: whole blood, taken in connection with sensitization to the hapten diphenylcyclopropenone (DPC). This sequence originates from a woman in her thirties with alopecia areata. Some clones in this sample may be carry-over from other donors' samples.

CDR3 DNA: TGTGCCAGCAGCCAAGAGACGGGAGGGCCGGGCGAGCAGTACTTC. It is translated as CASSQETGGPGEQYF. The rearrangement joins TRBV4-2 to TRBJ2-7; 8 nucleotides agree with TRBD2. There are 15 residues in the CDR3. The V gene end was trimmed by 0 bases and the J gene end by 6 bases; junction bases not matched to a gene: 7. Germline assignment: CDR1 LGHNA and CDR2 YNFKEQ.